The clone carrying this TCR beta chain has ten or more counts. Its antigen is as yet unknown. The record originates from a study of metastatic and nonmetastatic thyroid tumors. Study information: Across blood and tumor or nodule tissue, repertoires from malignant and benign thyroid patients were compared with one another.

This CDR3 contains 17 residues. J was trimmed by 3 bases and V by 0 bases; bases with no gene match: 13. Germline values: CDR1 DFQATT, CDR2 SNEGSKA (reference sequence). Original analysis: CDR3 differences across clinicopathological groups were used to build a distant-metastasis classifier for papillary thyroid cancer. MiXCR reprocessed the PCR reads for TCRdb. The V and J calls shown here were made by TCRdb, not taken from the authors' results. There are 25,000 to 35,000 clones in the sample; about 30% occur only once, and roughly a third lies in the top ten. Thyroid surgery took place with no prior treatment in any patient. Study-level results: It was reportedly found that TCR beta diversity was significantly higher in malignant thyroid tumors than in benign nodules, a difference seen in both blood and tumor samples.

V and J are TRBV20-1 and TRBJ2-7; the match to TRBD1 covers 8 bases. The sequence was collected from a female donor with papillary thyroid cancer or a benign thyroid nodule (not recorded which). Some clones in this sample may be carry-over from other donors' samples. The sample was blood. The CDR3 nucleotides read TGCAGTGCTAGAGATGTTTTCGGGGACAGGCCCAGCTACGAGCAGTACTTC. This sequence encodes CSARDVFGDRPSYEQYF.